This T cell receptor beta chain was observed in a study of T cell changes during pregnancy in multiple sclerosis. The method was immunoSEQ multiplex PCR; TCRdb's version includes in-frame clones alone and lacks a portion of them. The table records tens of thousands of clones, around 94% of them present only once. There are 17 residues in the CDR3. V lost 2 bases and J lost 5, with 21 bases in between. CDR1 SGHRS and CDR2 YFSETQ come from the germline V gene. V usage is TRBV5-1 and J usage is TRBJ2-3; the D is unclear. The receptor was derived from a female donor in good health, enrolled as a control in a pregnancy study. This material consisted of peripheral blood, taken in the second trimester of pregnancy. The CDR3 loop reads CASSLKELPAFGDTQYF. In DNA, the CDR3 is TGCGCCAGCAGCTTAAAGGAGTTGCCGGCCTTTGGAGATACGCAGTATTTT.